The 6 T cell receptor beta chains listed next were all sequenced from one sample in a study of cytomegalovirus exposure and HLA in healthy donors (dated by TCRdb to about 2017). Receptor amplification or capture employed the immunoSEQ multiplex PCR assay. The multiplex PCR relied on a mix of 60 forward primers for TCR Vbeta segments and 13 reverse primers for TCR Jbeta segments. What TCRdb holds here is the immuneACCESS table cut down to in-frame rearrangements. Part of the clones is not present; checked against another copy, under half of the missing clones reflect an unresolved V gene, and the others are unexplained. In this sample the table shows more than 85,000 clones, roughly 77% of which occur a single time. In total, the top ten clones hold 4% of the sample. Sequencing input: PBMCs. These receptors all come from a woman in her fifties or sixties in good health and CMV-seropositive.

The chain has TRBV19 and TRBJ2-7; D is ambiguous. The CDR3 totals 13 residues. Between the trimmed V and J ends, which lost 4 bases and 3 bases, there was a span of 10 bases. Germline V gene lookup returns CDR1 LNHDA and CDR2 SQIVND (reference sequence). DNA of the CDR3: TGTGCCAGTAGTACCTTGGGCAGCTACGAGCAGTACTTC. The encoded protein is CASSTLGSYEQYF.

The chain uses TRBV29-1 and TRBJ1-2; 9 positions match TRBD1. CDR3 length equals 13 residues. J was trimmed by 2 bases and V by 7 bases; bases with no gene match: 5. CDR1 is SQVTM and CDR2 is ANQGSEA in the germline V gene. The DNA of the CDR3 is TGCAGCGCCGAGGGACAGGGAAACTATGGCTACACCTTC. Protein sequence: CSAEGQGNYGYTF. The full variable domain, completed using reference TRBV29-1 and TRBJ1-2, is SAVISQKPSRDICQRGTSLTIQCQVDSQVTMMFWYRQQPGQSLTLIATANQGSEATYESGFVIDKFPISRPNLTFSTLTVSNMSPEDSSIYLCSAEGQGNYGYTFGSGTRLTVV.

The chain combines TRBV9 with TRBJ2-2, with TRBD2 matching 12 bases. CDR1 and CDR2 (germline): SGDLS, YYNGEE. With 4 bases clipped from V and 1 base from J, the junction kept 2 bases outside the gene matches. The CDR3 contains 16 residues. The CDR3 bases are TGTGCCAGCAGCCCGACTAGCGGGAGGAACACCGGGGAGCTGTTTTTT. Translation gives CASSPTSGRNTGELFF.

J is TRBJ2-7 and V is TRBV19, with D maybe TRBD1 (6 bases). The germline CDR1 and CDR2 sequences are LNHDA and SQIVND (reference sequence). The length of the CDR3 is 14 residues. The ends were cut back, 3 bases at V and 2 bases at J, with 11 bases in the middle. The CDR3 DNA reads TGTGCCAGTAGTATTGCACAGGGCCCCTACGAGCAGTACTTC. Protein sequence: CASSIAQGPYEQYF.

The CDR3 is CASSLVGTSEETQYF. In nucleotides, the CDR3 is TGTGCCAGCAGCTTAGTGGGAACTAGCGAAGAGACCCAGTACTTC. The rearrangement joins TRBV7-2 to TRBJ2-5; 7 bases align to TRBD2. V shed 1 base, J shed 3 bases, and the junction held 5 bases outside the gene matches. The CDR3 is 15 residues long. The germline CDR1 and CDR2 sequences are SGHTA and FQGNSA.

The J gene is TRBJ2-3, the V gene TRBV30; a possible D gene is TRBD1 (6 bases). Germline V gene sequence: CDR1 GTSNPN, CDR2 SVGIG (reference sequence). The CDR3 is 12 amino acids. This CDR3 reads CVGASGTDTQYF. CDR3 nucleotide sequence: TGTGTGGGGGCTTCGGGCACAGATACGCAGTATTTT.